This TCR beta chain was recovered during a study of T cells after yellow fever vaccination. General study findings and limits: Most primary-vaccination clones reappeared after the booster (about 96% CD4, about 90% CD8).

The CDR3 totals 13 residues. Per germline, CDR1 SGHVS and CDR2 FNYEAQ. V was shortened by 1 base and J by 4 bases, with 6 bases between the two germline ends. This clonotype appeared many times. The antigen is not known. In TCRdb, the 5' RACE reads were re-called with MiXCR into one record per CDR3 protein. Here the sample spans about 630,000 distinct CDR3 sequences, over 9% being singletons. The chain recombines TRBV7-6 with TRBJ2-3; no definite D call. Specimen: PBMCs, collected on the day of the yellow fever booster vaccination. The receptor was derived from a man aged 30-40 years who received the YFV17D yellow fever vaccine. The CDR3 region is CASSLGVSDTQYF. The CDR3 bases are TGTGCCAGCAGCTTAGGGGTCTCAGATACGCAGTATTTT.